The T cell receptor beta chain described here comes from a study of shared clonotypes between healthy human individuals. Looking at the study overall: The study enrolled a couple of women and three men aged 18 to 49. The study's findings and limits: The study generally estimated greater richness for naive than memory subsets.

As for this clone: Its antigen is undetermined.

Per sorted-subset replicate PCR, input was around 220 ng DNA, representing tens of thousands of T cell genomes. Generated by immunoSEQ multiplex PCR, the TCRdb table keeps only in-frame clones and is missing some. Here the sample spans some 2.3 million clones, approximately 95% being singletons. The sequenced sample consisted of naive CD4+ T cells from PBMCs. As to subset: CD45RA+ positively selected. This TCR was recovered from a man between 18 and 35 years old in good health. Some clones in this sample may be carry-over from other donors' samples.

CDR3 coding DNA: TGCAGCGTAATCCCGGGGTGGCTAGCGGTCGACAATGAGCAGTTCTTC. Its protein is CSVIPGWLAVDNEQFF. The chain joins TRBV29-1 to TRBJ2-1, with 7 bases matching TRBD2. The CDR3 length is 16 residues. V dropped 6 bases and J dropped 5; count of bases not matched to a gene: 16. Per the germline V gene, CDR1 is SQVTM and CDR2 is ANQGSEA.